The source of this T cell receptor beta chain is a study of persistence of HIV-infected CD4 T cells. The libraries were made with immunoSEQ version 4 in survey mode. Sequenced by immunoSEQ multiplex PCR; TCRdb stores in-frame clones only, minus some. The sample comprises approximately 39,000 clones, 82% of which are singletons, and 0.85% to 1% rests with the top ten. Overlapping HIV-1 Gag 15-mer peptides at 0.85 to 1 ug per peptide per mL were used. Sorted nonresponding memory CD4+ T cells were CD40L-negative, CD69-negative, CD45RO-high. About this clone: The antigen remains unidentified.

Material: cultured CD4+ T cells from PBMCs, obtained from a patient who received antiretroviral therapy. This TCR was recovered from an adult with HIV. The donor label of this sample is uncertain.

DNA of the CDR3: TGTGCCAGCAGCCAAGAGGTCAGCGGGGGCGTGACCCAGTACTTC. It yields the protein CASSQEVSGGVTQYF. The rearrangement joins TRBV4-2 to TRBJ2-5, with 8 bases aligning to TRBD2. V dropped 0 bases and J dropped 7; count of bases not matched to a gene: 7. This CDR3 has 15 amino acids. Germline V gene data show CDR1 as LGHNA and CDR2 as YNFKEQ.